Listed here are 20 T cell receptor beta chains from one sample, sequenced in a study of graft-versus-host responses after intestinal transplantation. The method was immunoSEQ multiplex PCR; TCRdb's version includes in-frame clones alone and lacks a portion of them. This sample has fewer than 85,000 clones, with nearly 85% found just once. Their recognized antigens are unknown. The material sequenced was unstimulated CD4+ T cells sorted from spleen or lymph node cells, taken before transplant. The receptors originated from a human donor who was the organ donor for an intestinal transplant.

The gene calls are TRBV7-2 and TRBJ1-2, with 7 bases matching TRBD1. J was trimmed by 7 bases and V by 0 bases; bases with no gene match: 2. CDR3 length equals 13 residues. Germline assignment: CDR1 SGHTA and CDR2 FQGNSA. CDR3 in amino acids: CASSLAGGSGYTF. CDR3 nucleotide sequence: TGTGCCAGCAGCTTAGCAGGGGGCAGTGGCTACACCTTC.

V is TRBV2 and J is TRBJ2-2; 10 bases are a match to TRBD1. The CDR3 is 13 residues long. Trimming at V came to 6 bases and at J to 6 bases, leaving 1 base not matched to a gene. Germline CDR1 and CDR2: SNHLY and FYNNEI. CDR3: CASRGTGAGELFF. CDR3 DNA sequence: TGTGCCAGCAGAGGGACAGGGGCCGGGGAGCTGTTTTTT.

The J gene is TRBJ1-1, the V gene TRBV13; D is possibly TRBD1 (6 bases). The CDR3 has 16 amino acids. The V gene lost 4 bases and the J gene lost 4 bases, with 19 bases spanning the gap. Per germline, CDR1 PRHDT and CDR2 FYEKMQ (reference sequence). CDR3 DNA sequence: TGTGCCAGCAGCTCCCGTACCAGGGGACGGGCCACTGAAGCTTTCTTT. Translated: CASSSRTRGRATEAFF.

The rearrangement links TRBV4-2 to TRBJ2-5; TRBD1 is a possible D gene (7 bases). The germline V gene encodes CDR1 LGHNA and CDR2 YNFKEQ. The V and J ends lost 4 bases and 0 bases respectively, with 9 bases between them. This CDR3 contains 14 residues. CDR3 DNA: TGTGCCAGCAGCCGCGGGACAGACCAAGAGACCCAGTACTTC. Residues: CASSRGTDQETQYF.

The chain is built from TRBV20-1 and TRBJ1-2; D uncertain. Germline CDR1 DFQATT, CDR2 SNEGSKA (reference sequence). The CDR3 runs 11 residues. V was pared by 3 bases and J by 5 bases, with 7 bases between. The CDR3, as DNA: TGCAGTGCTAGTATCTCTTATGGCTACACCTTC. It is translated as CSASISYGYTF.

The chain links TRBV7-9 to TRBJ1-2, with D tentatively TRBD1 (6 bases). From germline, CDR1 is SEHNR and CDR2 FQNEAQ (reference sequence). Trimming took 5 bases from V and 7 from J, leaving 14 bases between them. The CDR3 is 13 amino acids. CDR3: CASSQQGYGGYTF. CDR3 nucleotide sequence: TGTGCCAGCAGCCAACAGGGCTACGGTGGCTACACCTTC.

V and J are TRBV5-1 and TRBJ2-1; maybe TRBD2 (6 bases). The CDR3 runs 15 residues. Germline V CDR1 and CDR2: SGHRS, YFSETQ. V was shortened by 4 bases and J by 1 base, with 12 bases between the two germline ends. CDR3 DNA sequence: TGCGCCAGCAGCCTCCGGGACTCTTCCTACAATGAGCAGTTCTTC. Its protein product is CASSLRDSSYNEQFF.

The CDR3 spells CASSLARGGSPLHF. CDR3 sequence (DNA): TGTGCCAGCAGCTTAGCCAGGGGTGGTTCACCCCTCCACTTT. The chain employs TRBV11-2 and TRBJ1-6, with a tentative D call TRBD1 (6 bases). Trimming shortened V by 1 base and J by 9 bases, and 10 bases separated the two germline ends. CDR1 and CDR2 from the germline V gene are SGHAT and FQNNGV. CDR3 length equals 14 residues.

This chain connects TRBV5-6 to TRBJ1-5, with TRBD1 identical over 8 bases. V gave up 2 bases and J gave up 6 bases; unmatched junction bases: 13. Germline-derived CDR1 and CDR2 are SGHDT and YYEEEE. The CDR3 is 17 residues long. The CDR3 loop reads CASSFQGAAVWAQPQHF. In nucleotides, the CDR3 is TGTGCCAGCAGCTTCCAGGGGGCCGCGGTATGGGCTCAGCCCCAGCATTTT.

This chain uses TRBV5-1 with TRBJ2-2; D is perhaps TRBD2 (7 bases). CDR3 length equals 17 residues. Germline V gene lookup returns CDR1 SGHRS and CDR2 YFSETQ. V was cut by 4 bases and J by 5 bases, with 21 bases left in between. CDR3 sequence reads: CASSVPGRGARTGELFF. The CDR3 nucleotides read TGCGCCAGCAGCGTCCCTGGCCGGGGGGCACGTACCGGGGAGCTGTTTTTT.

The CDR3 protein is CASSQSLTGVGSTDTQYF. The CDR3 DNA is TGTGCCAGCAGCCAATCCTTAACAGGTGTTGGGAGCACAGATACGCAGTATTTT. The chain is built from TRBV16 and TRBJ2-3; D may be TRBD1 (5 bases). This CDR3 spans 18 amino acids. Per the germline V gene, CDR1 is KGHSY and CDR2 is FQNENV. Deletions cut 0 bases from V and 0 bases from J, with 16 bases between.

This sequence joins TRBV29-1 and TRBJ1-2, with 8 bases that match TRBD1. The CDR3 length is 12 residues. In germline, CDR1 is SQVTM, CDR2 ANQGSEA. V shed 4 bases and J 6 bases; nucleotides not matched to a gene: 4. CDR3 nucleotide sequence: TGCAGCGTTGCAGGGGGCGTGCATGGCTACACCTTC. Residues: CSVAGGVHGYTF.

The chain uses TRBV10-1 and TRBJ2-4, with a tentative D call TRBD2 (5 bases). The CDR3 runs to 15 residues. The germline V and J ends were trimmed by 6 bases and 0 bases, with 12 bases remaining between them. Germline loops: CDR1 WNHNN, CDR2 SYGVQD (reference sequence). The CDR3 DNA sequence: TGCGCCAGCAGCGCGTCGGAGGCAGCCAAAAACATTCAGTACTTC. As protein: CASSASEAAKNIQYF.

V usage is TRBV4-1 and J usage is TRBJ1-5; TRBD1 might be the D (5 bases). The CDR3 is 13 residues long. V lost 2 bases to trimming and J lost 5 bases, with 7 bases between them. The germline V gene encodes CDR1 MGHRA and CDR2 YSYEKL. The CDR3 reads CASSQIRDQPQHF. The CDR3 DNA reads TGCGCCAGCAGCCAAATCAGGGATCAGCCCCAGCATTTT.

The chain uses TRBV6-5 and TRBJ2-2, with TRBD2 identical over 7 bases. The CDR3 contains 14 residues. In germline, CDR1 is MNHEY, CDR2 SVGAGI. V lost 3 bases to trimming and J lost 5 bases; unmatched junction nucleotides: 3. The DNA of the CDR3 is TGTGCCAGCAGTTATCGCGGGGGAACCGGGGAGCTGTTTTTT. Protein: CASSYRGGTGELFF.

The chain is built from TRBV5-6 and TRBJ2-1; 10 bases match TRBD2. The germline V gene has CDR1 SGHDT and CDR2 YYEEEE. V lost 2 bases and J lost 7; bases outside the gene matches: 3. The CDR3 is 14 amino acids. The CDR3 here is CASSFSGGKNEQFF. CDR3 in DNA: TGTGCCAGCAGCTTTAGCGGGGGGAAGAATGAGCAGTTCTTC.

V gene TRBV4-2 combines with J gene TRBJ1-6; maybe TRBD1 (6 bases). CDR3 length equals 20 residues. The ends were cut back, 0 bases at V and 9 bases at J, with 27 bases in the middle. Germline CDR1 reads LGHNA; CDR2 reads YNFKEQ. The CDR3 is CASSQDLRGKGQSSSSPLHF. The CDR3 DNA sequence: TGTGCCAGCAGCCAAGATCTCAGGGGAAAAGGGCAAAGTTCCAGTTCACCCCTCCACTTT.

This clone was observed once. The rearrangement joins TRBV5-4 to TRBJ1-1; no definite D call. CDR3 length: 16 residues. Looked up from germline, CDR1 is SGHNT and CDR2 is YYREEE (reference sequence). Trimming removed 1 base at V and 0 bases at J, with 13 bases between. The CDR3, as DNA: TGTGCCAGCAGCTTGTCCTTAATTAATATGAACACTGAAGCTTTCTTT. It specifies CASSLSLINMNTEAFF.

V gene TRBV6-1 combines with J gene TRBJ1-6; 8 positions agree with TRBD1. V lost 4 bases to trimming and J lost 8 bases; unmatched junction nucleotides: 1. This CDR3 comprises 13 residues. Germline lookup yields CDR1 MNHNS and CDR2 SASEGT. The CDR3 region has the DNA TGTGCCAGCAGTGGACAGGGGTATTCACCCCTCCACTTT. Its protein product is CASSGQGYSPLHF.

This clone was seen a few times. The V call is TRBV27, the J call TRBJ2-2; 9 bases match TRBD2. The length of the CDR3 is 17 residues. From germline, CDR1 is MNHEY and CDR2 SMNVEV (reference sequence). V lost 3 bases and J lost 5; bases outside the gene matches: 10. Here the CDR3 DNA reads TGTGCCAGCAGTTTTAAAGCGGGGGGCCGACATACCGGGGAGCTGTTTTTT. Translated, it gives CASSFKAGGRHTGELFF.